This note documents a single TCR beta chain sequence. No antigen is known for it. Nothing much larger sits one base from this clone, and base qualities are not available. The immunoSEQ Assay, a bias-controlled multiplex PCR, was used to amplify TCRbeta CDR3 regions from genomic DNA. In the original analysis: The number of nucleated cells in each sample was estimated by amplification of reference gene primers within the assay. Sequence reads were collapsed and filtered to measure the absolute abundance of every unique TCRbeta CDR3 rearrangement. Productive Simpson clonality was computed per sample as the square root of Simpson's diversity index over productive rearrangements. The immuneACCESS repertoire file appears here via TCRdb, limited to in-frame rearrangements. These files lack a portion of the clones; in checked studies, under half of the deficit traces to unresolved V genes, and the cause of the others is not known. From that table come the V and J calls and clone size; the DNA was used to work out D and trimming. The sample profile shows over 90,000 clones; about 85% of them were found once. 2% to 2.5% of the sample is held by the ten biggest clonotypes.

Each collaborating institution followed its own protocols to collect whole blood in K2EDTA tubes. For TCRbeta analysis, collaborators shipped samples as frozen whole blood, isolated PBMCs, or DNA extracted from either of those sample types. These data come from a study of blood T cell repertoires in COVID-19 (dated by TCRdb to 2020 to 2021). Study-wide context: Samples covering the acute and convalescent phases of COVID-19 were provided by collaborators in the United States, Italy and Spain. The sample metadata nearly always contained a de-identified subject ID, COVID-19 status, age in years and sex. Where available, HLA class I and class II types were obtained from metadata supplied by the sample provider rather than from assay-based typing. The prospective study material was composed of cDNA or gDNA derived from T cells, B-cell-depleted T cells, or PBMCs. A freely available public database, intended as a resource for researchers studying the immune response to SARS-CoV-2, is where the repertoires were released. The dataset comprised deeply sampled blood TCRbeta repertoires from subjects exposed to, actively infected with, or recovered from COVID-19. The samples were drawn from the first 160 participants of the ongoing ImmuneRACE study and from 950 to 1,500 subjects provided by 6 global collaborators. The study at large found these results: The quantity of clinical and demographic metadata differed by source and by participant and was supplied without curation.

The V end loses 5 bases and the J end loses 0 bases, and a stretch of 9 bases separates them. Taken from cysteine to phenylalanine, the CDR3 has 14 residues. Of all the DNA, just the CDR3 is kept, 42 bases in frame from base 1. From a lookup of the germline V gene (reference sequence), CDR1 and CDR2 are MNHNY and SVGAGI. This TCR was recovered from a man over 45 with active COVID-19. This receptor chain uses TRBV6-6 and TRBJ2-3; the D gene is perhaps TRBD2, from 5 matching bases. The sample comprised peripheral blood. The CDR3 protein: CASSDLASTDTQYF. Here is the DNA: TGTGCCAGCAGTGACCTAGCTAGCACAGATACGCAGTATTTT.